The source of this T cell receptor beta chain is a study of spatial heterogeneity in lung cancer. Each CDR3 protein gets one entry after TCRdb re-called the 5' RACE reads with MiXCR. The data show 20,000 to 25,000 distinct CDR3 sequences, with roughly 4.2% seen just once and about 7.7% held by the top ten. The CDR3 loop spans 16 amino acids. The junction had 6 bases not matched to a gene; V was cut back by 3 bases and J by 2 bases. The germline CDR1 and CDR2 sequences are SGHTA and FQGNSA. This clonotype appeared many times. Time point here: sample taken at primary tumor resection. J is TRBJ1-5 and V is TRBV7-2, with 8 bases lining up with TRBD1. The sequences come from PBMCs, collected at surgery. The clonotype originates from a male donor with early-stage non-small cell lung cancer. The chain's CDR3 is CASSLLQGVGNQPQHF. As DNA, the CDR3 is TGTGCCAGCAGCTTGTTACAGGGGGTAGGCAATCAGCCCCAGCATTTT.